Sequencing of this TCR beta chain was carried out in a study of shared clonotypes between healthy human individuals. About the research overall: Every donor yielded three CD4 naive, three CD4 memory, two CD8 naive and one CD8 memory plate.

Only in-frame clones appear in the TCRdb table, and some are missing; sequencing was by immunoSEQ multiplex PCR. The sample carries some 1,600,000 clones, 95% to 99% recorded once. Material for sequencing was naive CD4+ T cells sorted from blood. This sample's subset: CD45RA+ positively selected. This receptor was taken from a man aged 25-45 years in good health.

The CDR3 DNA follows: TGCGCCAGCAGCACCGGGACAGAGGGTCAGCCCCAGCATTTT. It is translated as CASSTGTEGQPQHF. This rearrangement joins TRBV5-1 to TRBJ1-5; TRBD1 agrees at 7 bases. V lost 4 bases to trimming and J lost 6 bases; unmatched junction nucleotides: 7. Germline V gene sequence: CDR1 SGHRS, CDR2 YFSETQ. CDR3 length equals 14 residues.